The present T cell receptor beta chain was sequenced within a study of shared clonotypes between healthy human individuals. Details on this clone: No antigen is known for it.

Study-wide points: Clonotypes shared by all four donors outscored non-shared clonotypes in generation probability.

Cells designated naive CD8 were CD45RO-negative and were positively selected for CCR7, with terminally differentiated effector memory CD45RA+ cells excluded. Produced via immunoSEQ multiplex PCR; TCRdb's table is partial and in-frame only. The table has hundreds of thousands of clones, roughly 96% seen once. Sequencing was carried out using naive CD8+ T cells sorted from blood. This TCR derives from a woman aged 30 to 39 in good health.

In DNA, the CDR3 is TGTGCCAGCAGTCAGGATGGGATGAACACTGAAGCTTTCTTT. Amino acid sequence: CASSQDGMNTEAFF. The genes are TRBV28 and TRBJ1-1; D unclear. CDR1 MDHEN and CDR2 SYDVKM come from the germline V gene. V was shortened by 5 bases and J by 0 bases, with 10 bases between the two germline ends. The CDR3 consists of 14 residues.